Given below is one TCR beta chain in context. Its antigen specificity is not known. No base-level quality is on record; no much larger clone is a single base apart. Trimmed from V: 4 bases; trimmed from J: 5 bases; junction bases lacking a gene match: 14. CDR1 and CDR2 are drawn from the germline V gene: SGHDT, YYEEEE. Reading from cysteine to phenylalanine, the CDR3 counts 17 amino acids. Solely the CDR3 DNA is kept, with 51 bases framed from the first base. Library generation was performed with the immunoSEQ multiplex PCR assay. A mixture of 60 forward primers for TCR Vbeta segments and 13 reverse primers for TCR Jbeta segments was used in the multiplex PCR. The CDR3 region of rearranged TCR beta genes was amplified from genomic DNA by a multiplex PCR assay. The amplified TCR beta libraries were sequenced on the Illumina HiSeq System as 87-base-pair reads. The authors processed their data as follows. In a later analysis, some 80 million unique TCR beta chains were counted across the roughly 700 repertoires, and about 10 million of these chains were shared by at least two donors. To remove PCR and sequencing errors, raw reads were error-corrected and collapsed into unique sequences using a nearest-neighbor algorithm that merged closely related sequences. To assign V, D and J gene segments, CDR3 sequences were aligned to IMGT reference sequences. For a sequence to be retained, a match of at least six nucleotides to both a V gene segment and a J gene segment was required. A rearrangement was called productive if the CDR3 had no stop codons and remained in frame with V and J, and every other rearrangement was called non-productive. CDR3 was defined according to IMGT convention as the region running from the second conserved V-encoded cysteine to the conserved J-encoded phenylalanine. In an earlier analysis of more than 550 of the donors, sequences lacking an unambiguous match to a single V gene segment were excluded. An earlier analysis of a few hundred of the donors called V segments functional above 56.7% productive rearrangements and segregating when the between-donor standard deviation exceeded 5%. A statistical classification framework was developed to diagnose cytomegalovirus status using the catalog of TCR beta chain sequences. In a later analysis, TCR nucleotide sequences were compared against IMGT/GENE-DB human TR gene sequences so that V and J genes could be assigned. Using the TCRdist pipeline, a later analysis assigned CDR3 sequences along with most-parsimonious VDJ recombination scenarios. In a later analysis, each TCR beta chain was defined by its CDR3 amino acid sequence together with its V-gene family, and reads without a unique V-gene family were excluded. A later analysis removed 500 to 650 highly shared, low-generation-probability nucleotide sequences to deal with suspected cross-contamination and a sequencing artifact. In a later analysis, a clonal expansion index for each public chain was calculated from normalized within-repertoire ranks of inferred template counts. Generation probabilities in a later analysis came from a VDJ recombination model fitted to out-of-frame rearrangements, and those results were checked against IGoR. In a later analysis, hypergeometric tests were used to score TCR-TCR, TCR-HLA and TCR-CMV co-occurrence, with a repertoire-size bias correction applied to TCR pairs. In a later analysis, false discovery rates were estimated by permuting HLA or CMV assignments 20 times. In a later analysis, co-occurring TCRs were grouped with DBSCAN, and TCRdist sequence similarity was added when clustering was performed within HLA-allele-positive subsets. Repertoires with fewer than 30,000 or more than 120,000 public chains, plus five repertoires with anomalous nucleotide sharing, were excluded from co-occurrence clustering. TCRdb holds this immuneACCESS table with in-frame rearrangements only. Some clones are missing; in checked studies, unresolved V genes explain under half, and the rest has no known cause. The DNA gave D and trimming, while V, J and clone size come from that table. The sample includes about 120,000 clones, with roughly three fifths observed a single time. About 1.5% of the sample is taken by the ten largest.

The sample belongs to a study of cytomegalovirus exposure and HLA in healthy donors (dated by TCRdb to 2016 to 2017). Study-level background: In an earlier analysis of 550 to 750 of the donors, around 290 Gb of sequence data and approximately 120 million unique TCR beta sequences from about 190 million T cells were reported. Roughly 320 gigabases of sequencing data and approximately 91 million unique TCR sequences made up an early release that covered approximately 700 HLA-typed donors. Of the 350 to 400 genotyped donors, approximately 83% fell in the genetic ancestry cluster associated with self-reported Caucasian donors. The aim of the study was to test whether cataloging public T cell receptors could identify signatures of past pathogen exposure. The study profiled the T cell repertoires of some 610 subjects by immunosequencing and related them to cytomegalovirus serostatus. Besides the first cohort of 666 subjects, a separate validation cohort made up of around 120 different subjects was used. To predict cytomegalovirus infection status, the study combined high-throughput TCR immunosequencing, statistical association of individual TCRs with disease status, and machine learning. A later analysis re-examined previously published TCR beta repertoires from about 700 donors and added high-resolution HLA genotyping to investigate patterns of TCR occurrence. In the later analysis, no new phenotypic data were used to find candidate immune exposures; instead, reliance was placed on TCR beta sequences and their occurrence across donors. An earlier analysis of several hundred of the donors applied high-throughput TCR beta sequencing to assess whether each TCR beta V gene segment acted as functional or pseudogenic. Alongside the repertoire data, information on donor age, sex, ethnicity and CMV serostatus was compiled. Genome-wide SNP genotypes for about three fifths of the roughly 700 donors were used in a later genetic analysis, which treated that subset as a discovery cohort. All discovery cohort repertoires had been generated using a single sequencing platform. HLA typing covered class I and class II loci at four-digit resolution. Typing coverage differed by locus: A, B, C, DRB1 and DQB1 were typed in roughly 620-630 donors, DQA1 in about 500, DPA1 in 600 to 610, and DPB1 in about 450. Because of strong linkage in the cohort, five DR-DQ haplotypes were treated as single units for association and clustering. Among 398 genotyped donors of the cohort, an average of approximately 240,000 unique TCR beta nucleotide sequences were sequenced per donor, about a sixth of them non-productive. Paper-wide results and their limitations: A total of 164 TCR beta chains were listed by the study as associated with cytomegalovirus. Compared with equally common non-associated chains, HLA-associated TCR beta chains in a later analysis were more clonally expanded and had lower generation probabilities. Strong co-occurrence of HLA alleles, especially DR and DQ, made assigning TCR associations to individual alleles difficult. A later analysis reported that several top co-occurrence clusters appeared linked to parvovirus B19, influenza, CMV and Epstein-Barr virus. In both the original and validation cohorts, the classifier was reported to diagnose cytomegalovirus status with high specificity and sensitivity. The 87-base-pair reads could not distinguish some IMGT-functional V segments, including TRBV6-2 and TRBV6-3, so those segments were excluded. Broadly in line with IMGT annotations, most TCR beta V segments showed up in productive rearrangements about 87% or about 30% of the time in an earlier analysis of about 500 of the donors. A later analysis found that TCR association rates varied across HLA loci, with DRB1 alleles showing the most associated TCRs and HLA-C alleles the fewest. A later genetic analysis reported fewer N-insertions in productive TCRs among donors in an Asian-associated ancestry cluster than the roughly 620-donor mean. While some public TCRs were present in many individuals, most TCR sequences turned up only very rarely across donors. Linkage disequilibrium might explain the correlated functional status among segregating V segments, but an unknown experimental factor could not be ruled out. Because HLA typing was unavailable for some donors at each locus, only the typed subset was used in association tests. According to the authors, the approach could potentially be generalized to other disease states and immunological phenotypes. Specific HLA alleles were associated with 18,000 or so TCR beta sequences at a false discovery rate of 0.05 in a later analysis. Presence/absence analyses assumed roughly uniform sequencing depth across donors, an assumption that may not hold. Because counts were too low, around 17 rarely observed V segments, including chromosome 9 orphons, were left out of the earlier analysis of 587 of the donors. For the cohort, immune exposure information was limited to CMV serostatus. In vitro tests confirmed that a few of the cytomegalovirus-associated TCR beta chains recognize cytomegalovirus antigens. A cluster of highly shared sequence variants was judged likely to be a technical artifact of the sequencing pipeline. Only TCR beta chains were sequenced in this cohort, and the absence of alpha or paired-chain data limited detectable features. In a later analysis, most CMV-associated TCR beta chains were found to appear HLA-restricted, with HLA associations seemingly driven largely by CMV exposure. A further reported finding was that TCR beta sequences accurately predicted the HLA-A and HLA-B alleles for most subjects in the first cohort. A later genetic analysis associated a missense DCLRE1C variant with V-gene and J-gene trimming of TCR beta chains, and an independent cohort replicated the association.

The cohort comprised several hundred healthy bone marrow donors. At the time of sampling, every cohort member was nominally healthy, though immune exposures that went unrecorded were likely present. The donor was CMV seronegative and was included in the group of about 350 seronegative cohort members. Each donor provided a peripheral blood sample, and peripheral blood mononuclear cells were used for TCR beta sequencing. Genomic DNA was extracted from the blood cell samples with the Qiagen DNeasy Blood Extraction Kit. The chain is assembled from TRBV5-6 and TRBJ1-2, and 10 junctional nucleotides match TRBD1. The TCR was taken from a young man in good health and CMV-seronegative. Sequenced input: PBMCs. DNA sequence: TGTGCCAGCAGCCTGGACCCTACCGGGACAGGGGATTATGGCTACACCTTC. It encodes CASSLDPTGTGDYGYTF.